The sample holds a few counts of the clone carrying this TCR beta chain. Using its own MiXCR run on the 5' RACE reads, TCRdb lists one record per CDR3 protein. The table records 1.5 million to 2 million distinct CDR3 sequences, less than 40% of them present only once. These data belong to a study of identical twins. There are 14 residues in the CDR3. J gave up 2 bases and V 2 bases, and 0 bases lay outside the gene matches. Germline lookup yields CDR1 SNHLY and CDR2 FYNNEI. What was sequenced was cord blood. V gene TRBV2 combines with J gene TRBJ2-1, with TRBD2 identical over 7 bases. The origin of this receptor is a newborn girl in good health. CDR3 coding DNA: TGTGCCAGCAGTGAAAGCGGGGCCTACAATGAGCAGTTCTTC. Protein: CASSESGAYNEQFF.